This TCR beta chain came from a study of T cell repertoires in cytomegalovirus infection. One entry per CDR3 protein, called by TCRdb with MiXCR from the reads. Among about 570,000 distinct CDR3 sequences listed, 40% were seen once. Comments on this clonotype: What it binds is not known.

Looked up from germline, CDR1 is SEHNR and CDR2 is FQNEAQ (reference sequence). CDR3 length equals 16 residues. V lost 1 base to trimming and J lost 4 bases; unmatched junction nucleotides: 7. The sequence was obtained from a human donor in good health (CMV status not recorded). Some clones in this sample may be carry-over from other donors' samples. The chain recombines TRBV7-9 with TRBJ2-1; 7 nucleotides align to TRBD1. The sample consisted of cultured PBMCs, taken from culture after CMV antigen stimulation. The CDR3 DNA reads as TGTGCCAGCAGCTTAGGCCGGGACAGTTTTTACAATGAGCAGTTCTTC. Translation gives CASSLGRDSFYNEQFF.